A single sample gave rise to the 32 T cell receptor beta chains below, sequenced in a study of cytomegalovirus exposure and HLA in healthy donors. The PCR had 60 Vbeta and 13 Jbeta primers. The method was immunoSEQ multiplex PCR; TCRdb's version includes in-frame clones alone and lacks a portion of them. The table records about 120,000 clones, 77% of them present only once. The sample comprised PBMCs. The receptors derive from a male donor in good health and CMV-seropositive.

The chain recombines TRBV9 with TRBJ1-3, with TRBD1 matching 7 bases. The CDR3 is made up of 16 amino acids. Germline assignment: CDR1 SGDLS and CDR2 YYNGEE. J gave up 1 base and V 0 bases, and 4 bases lay outside the gene matches. This CDR3 reads CASSVDVQGSGNTIYF. The CDR3 DNA sequence: TGTGCCAGCAGCGTAGACGTACAGGGGTCTGGAAACACCATATATTTT. Full variable domain (outside the CDR3, taken from reference TRBV9 and TRBJ1-3): DSGVTQTPKHLITATGQRVTLRCSPRSGDLSVYWYQQSLDQGLQFLIQYYNGEERAKGNILERFSAQQFPDLHSELNLSSLELGDSALYFCASSVDVQGSGNTIYFGEGSWLTVV.

The sample holds one count of this clone. The rearrangement uses TRBV6-5 and TRBJ1-4, with D possibly TRBD1 on 6 matching bases. This CDR3 has 16 residues. The V end lost 2 bases, the J end lost 4 bases, and 14 bases lay between the germline ends. CDR1 is MNHEY, CDR2 SVGAGI, per germline. CDR3 bases: TGTGCCAGCAGTTACCAGCCGACAGGAGTTAATGAAAAACTGTTTTTT. Translated, it gives CASSYQPTGVNEKLFF.

The genes are TRBV5-1 and TRBJ2-7, with D possibly TRBD1 on 6 matching bases. The CDR3 runs 15 residues. V was pared by 4 bases and J by 1 base, with 15 bases between. CDR1 and CDR2 from the germline V gene are SGHRS and YFSETQ. CDR3 residues: CASSTDGTTSYEQYF. In nucleotides, the CDR3 is TGCGCCAGCAGCACTGACGGGACAACTTCCTACGAGCAGTACTTC.

The chain joins TRBV6-6 to TRBJ2-5; 7 bases agree with TRBD1. Near its end, the DNA agrees better with TRBJ2-7, so the J call may be wrong. The CDR3 has 13 residues. CDR1 MNHNY and CDR2 SVGAGI come from the germline V gene (reference sequence). CDR3 nucleotide sequence: TGTGCCAGCAGTTACAGGGACAGCTACGAGCAGTACTTC. Its protein is CASSYRDSYEQYF.

The chain couples TRBV13 to TRBJ2-7, with a possible D match to TRBD2 (6 bases). Germline CDR1 reads PRHDT; CDR2 reads FYEKMQ (reference sequence). V was pared by 3 bases and J by 6 bases, with 9 bases between. The CDR3 loop spans 12 amino acids. In DNA form, the CDR3 reads TGTGCCAGCAGCTTTGCGGAGGGCGAGCAGTACTTC. Residues: CASSFAEGEQYF.

The chain has TRBV2 and TRBJ2-1, with TRBD2 as a possible D gene (6 bases). Germline assignment: CDR1 SNHLY and CDR2 FYNNEI. This CDR3 spans 16 amino acids. The V end lost 3 bases, the J end lost 4 bases, and 16 bases lay between the germline ends. The chain's CDR3 is CASSDSLISGYNEQFF. The CDR3 DNA reads as TGTGCCAGCAGTGATTCCCTAATTAGCGGATACAATGAGCAGTTCTTC. The full variable domain, rest sourced from reference TRBV2 and TRBJ2-1, is EPEVTQTPSHQVTQMGQEVILRCVPISNHLYFYWYRQILGQKVEFLVSFYNNEISEKSEIFDDQFSVERPDGSNFTLKIRSTKLEDSAMYFCASSDSLISGYNEQFFGPGTRLTVL.

V usage is TRBV6-1 and J usage is TRBJ1-2; 9 bases map to TRBD1. V dropped 6 bases and J dropped 4; count of bases not matched to a gene: 9. The germline V gene encodes CDR1 MNHNS and CDR2 SASEGT. The CDR3 has 15 amino acids. CDR3 in amino acids: CASRTKTGGTYGYTF. Written as DNA, the CDR3 is TGTGCCAGCAGGACTAAGACAGGGGGTACCTATGGCTACACCTTC.

The rearrangement joins TRBV27 to TRBJ2-3; possibly TRBD2 for D (6 bases). Trimming pared 0 bases from V and 6 bases from J, leaving 19 bases between. Germline V CDR1 and CDR2: MNHEY, SMNVEV (reference sequence). This CDR3 has 17 residues. DNA of the CDR3: TGTGCCAGCAGTTTATCGGTGGGGACTGCCCTAGGGGATACGCAGTATTTT. Translation gives CASSLSVGTALGDTQYF.

This chain links TRBV10-3 with TRBJ2-3; TRBD2 aligns across 8 bases. The CDR3 covers 18 residues. The V gene's germline CDR1 is ENHRY and CDR2 SYGVKD. The junction had 16 bases not matched to a gene; V was cut back by 0 bases and J by 8 bases. The CDR3 reads CAISESIWAGRGASTQYF. CDR3 coding DNA: TGTGCCATCAGTGAGTCGATTTGGGCCGGGCGGGGGGCCAGTACGCAGTATTTT.

The V call is TRBV5-1, the J call TRBJ2-7; D is perhaps TRBD1 (6 bases). The V and J ends lost 4 bases and 0 bases respectively, with 11 bases between them. The germline V gene has CDR1 SGHRS and CDR2 YFSETQ. The CDR3 has 14 amino acids. The DNA of the CDR3 is TGCGCCAGCAGCAGGGACATTCGCTCCTACGAGCAGTACTTC. Translated: CASSRDIRSYEQYF.

This chain connects TRBV9 to TRBJ2-3; possibly TRBD1 for D (5 bases). Germline-derived CDR1 and CDR2 are SGDLS and YYNGEE. The CDR3 has 15 amino acids. V lost 4 bases to trimming and J lost 2 bases, with 14 bases between them. Here the CDR3 DNA reads TGTGCCAGCAGCTCCCCAGGGCAGATCACAGATACGCAGTATTTT. It specifies CASSSPGQITDTQYF.

The chain recombines TRBV7-9 with TRBJ1-2; no reliable D call. Germline V gene lookup returns CDR1 SEHNR and CDR2 FQNEAQ (reference sequence). The CDR3 consists of 13 residues. Trimming cost V 3 bases and J 4 bases, with 9 bases left between them. As DNA, the CDR3 is TGTGCCAGCAGCTTGCAGGCCCCCTATGGCTACACCTTC. Translating gives CASSLQAPYGYTF.

J is TRBJ2-5 and V is TRBV7-6; 9 nucleotides match TRBD2. The CDR3 runs 16 residues. V shed 0 bases and J 2 bases; nucleotides not matched to a gene: 4. Germline CDR1 and CDR2: SGHVS and FNYEAQ. The CDR3 DNA follows: TGTGCCAGCAGCTTAGCCTGGACTAGCGAGCAAGAGACCCAGTACTTC. It is translated as CASSLAWTSEQETQYF.

The chain couples TRBV5-1 to TRBJ2-3, with a possible D match to TRBD2 (5 bases). Germline loops: CDR1 SGHRS, CDR2 YFSETQ. CDR3 size: 14 residues. Trimming removed 2 bases from V and 2 bases from J, with 9 bases in between. CDR3 DNA: TGCGCCAGCAGCTTAGCGGCTACCACAGATACGCAGTATTTT. Encoded protein: CASSLAATTDTQYF.

The CDR3 loop is CASSFPGQSNTEAFF. The CDR3 coding sequence is TGTGCCAGCAGCTTCCCAGGGCAAAGTAACACTGAAGCTTTCTTT. The gene calls are TRBV5-4 and TRBJ1-1, with D maybe TRBD1 (5 bases). Germline values: CDR1 SGHNT, CDR2 YYREEE (reference sequence). This CDR3 comprises 15 residues. Trimming removed 2 bases from V and 2 bases from J, with 13 bases in between.

The genes are TRBV6-5 and TRBJ1-4; D gene uncertain. Trimming took off 9 bases at V and 8 bases at J, with 16 bases between the two ends. This CDR3 has 13 amino acids. Germline CDR1 is MNHEY and CDR2 is SVGAGI. In nucleotides, the CDR3 is TGTGCCAGTTCTGAGGGAGTGCTGGAAAAACTGTTTTTT. The encoded protein is CASSEGVLEKLFF.

The chain has TRBV19 and TRBJ1-1; TRBD1 might be the D (5 bases). Germline loops: CDR1 LNHDA, CDR2 SQIVND (reference sequence). V lost 1 base and J lost 5, with 14 bases in between. There are 15 residues in the CDR3. CDR3 coding DNA: TGTGCCAGTAGTATAGTCCCCCCCGGGGGGACTGAAGCTTTCTTT. Its translation is CASSIVPPGGTEAFF.

In DNA form, the CDR3 reads TGTGCCAGCAGCCCCGGACTTAACTCCTACGAGCAGTACTTC. It specifies CASSPGLNSYEQYF. The gene calls are TRBV28 and TRBJ2-7; D perhaps matches TRBD2 (5 bases). Germline V gene data show CDR1 as MDHEN and CDR2 as SYDVKM. This CDR3 is 14 amino acids long. V was pared by 6 bases and J by 0 bases, with 12 bases between.

The gene calls are TRBV11-1 and TRBJ2-7, with TRBD1 matching 9 bases. This CDR3 is built from 15 residues. Germline V gives CDR1 SGHAT, CDR2 FQDESV (reference sequence). V was clipped by 2 bases and J by 5 bases; unmatched bases: 7. The CDR3 reads CASSLRDRVGDEQYF. In DNA, the CDR3 is TGTGCCAGCAGCTTAAGGGACAGGGTCGGGGACGAGCAGTACTTC.

The J gene is TRBJ2-1, the V gene TRBV5-1; possible D gene TRBD1, 6 bases. V lost 0 bases and J 2 bases, leaving 12 bases between the germline ends. The CDR3 is made up of 16 amino acids. Germline V gene sequence: CDR1 SGHRS, CDR2 YFSETQ. CDR3 sequence reads: CASSLEGAGAYNEQFF. The CDR3, as DNA: TGCGCCAGCAGCTTGGAAGGGGCAGGGGCCTACAATGAGCAGTTCTTC.

The chain combines TRBV7-2 with TRBJ1-1; D unresolved. The CDR3 is 13 amino acids. Between the trimmed V and J ends, which lost 3 bases and 1 base, there was a span of 6 bases. In germline, CDR1 is SGHTA, CDR2 FQGNSA. The CDR3 DNA sequence: TGTGCCAGCAGCTTTAACGGGAACACTGAAGCTTTCTTT. Protein: CASSFNGNTEAFF.

The CDR3 spells CASSAGRDRSYEQYF. The DNA of the CDR3 is TGTGCCAGCAGCGCCGGAAGGGACAGATCCTACGAGCAGTACTTC. The V call is TRBV9, the J call TRBJ2-7, with 7 nucleotides matching TRBD1. The ends lost 3 bases at V and 1 base at J; junction bases unmatched: 7. Germline V CDR1 and CDR2: SGDLS, YYNGEE. This CDR3 spans 15 amino acids.

The chain recombines TRBV15 with TRBJ2-5, with a tentative D call TRBD1 (6 bases). Per germline, CDR1 LNHNV and CDR2 YYDKDF (reference sequence). There are 14 residues in the CDR3. V lost 3 bases to trimming and J lost 7 bases, with 15 bases between them. The CDR3 nucleotides read TGTGCCACCAGCAGTCCGGACAGTCATACGACCCAGTACTTC. Translated: CATSSPDSHTTQYF.

In this sample, this clone turned up once. The rearrangement joins TRBV28 to TRBJ1-5; D call uncertain. The germline V gene encodes CDR1 MDHEN and CDR2 SYDVKM. The CDR3 covers 15 residues. V lost 1 base to trimming and J lost 5 bases, with 12 bases between them. The chain's CDR3 is CASSLSDTVDQPQHF. Here the CDR3 DNA reads TGTGCCAGCAGTTTATCTGATACAGTAGATCAGCCCCAGCATTTT.

This chain connects TRBV7-9 to TRBJ1-2; 9 bases agree with TRBD1. The CDR3 contains 14 residues. Per germline, CDR1 SEHNR and CDR2 FQNEAQ (reference sequence). With 5 bases clipped from V and 8 bases from J, the junction kept 9 bases outside the gene matches. CDR3 sequence (DNA): TGTGCCAGCAGCCCAGGGACAGGGAGTGGCGGCTACACCTTC. It codes for CASSPGTGSGGYTF.

This chain uses TRBV28 with TRBJ2-3; D perhaps matches TRBD1 (6 bases). In germline, CDR1 is MDHEN, CDR2 SYDVKM. V lost 5 bases and J 2 bases, leaving 11 bases between the germline ends. The CDR3 is made up of 14 amino acids. The CDR3 region is CASSGGPPTDTQYF. The CDR3, as DNA: TGTGCCAGCAGTGGGGGCCCCCCCACAGATACGCAGTATTTT.

The rearrangement joins TRBV28 to TRBJ1-1; unclear D gene. Deletions cut 11 bases from V and 4 bases from J, with 17 bases between. CDR1 and CDR2 (germline): MDHEN, SYDVKM. The CDR3 contains 13 residues. CDR3 region: CAAGGLRSTEAFF. The DNA of the CDR3 is TGTGCCGCCGGAGGGCTGAGGAGCACTGAAGCTTTCTTT.

The chain combines TRBV28 with TRBJ2-5, with 11 bases that match TRBD1. Losses at the gene ends were 4 bases for V and 5 bases for J; bases not matched to a gene: 6. CDR1 and CDR2 (germline): MDHEN, SYDVKM. The CDR3 has 15 residues. The CDR3 coding sequence is TGTGCCAGCAGTTACTCCGGGACAGGGGGGGAGACCCAGTACTTC. This encodes CASSYSGTGGETQYF.

The sample holds a few counts of this clone. V and J are TRBV19 and TRBJ2-2; TRBD2 matches 8 bases. The CDR3 extends over 17 amino acids. The V gene end was trimmed by 5 bases and the J gene end by 3 bases; junction bases not matched to a gene: 11. Per the germline V gene, CDR1 is LNHDA and CDR2 is SQIVND (reference sequence). The DNA of the CDR3 is TGTGCCAGTAGTCCAAACGGGAGGGGTTACGACACCGGGGAGCTGTTTTTT. Its translation is CASSPNGRGYDTGELFF.

V and J are TRBV28 and TRBJ2-7; TRBD1 is a possible D gene (6 bases). The CDR3 is 13 residues long. V was shortened by 4 bases and J by 6 bases, with 13 bases between the two germline ends. Germline V gives CDR1 MDHEN, CDR2 SYDVKM. Here the CDR3 reads CASSSDPGVEQYF. CDR3 nucleotides: TGTGCCAGCAGTTCGGACCCAGGGGTCGAGCAGTACTTC.

The chain has TRBV27 and TRBJ2-1; TRBD2 agrees at 7 bases. This CDR3 comprises 17 residues. The germline CDR1 and CDR2 sequences are MNHEY and SMNVEV (reference sequence). J was trimmed by 6 bases and V by 6 bases; bases with no gene match: 17. The CDR3 DNA is TGTGCCAGCAGCTTGGGTCCGGGAGCGGGGTCTACCAATGAGCAGTTCTTC. Translated, it gives CASSLGPGAGSTNEQFF.

This chain joins TRBV28 and TRBJ1-5, with a possible D match to TRBD1 (6 bases). Per the germline V gene, CDR1 is MDHEN and CDR2 is SYDVKM. This CDR3 region has 14 residues. Trimming cost V 7 bases and J 7 bases, with 17 bases left between them. This chain's CDR3 is CASIPGGAGQPQHF. The CDR3 DNA reads as TGTGCCAGCATCCCCGGGGGGGCAGGGCAGCCCCAGCATTTT.